Sequencing of this TCR beta chain was carried out in a study of blood T cell repertoires in COVID-19. Study context: Researchers got acute and convalescent COVID-19 samples from the United States, Italy and Spain.

Trimming shortened V by 4 bases and J by 3 bases, and 7 bases separated the two germline ends. This CDR3 comprises 13 residues. The germline gives CDR1 SGDLS, CDR2 YYNGEE. Per the original data handling: Cell counts per sample came from amplifying reference gene primers. Data came from immunoSEQ multiplex PCR; TCRdb stores just in-frame clones and leaves some out. V, J and clone size derive from that table, while D and trimming were established from the DNA sequence. The data hold about 480,000 clones, with around 88% observed a single time. This TCR was sampled from a woman aged 50 to 60 with COVID-19, enrolled during active disease. Specimen: peripheral blood. The rearrangement joins TRBV9 to TRBJ2-2; D is unclear. The CDR3, as DNA: TGTGCCAGCAGCTGGGCCGACACCGGGGAGCTGTTTTTT. Translation gives CASSWADTGELFF.